A single sample is the source of the 21 T cell receptor beta chains below, sequenced in a study of multiple sclerosis patients with progressive multifocal leukoencephalopathy (dated by TCRdb to between 2018 and 2020). This specimen's time point label, per the study, means: time of PML onset. The treatment or condition label on this specimen signifies: on natalizumab therapy at sampling. The method behind the library was the immunoSEQ multiplex PCR assay. This is the immuneACCESS table as TCRdb keeps it, with only in-frame sequences that have V and J called. A part of the clones is gone; compared with another copy, unresolved V genes explain less than half, and the rest is unexplained. For this sample there are tens of thousands of clones; approximately 89% appear just once. The top ten clonotypes cover around 11% of the sample. Source: PBMCs, taken from a patient treated with natalizumab. The receptor source for this set is a woman in her twenties or thirties with progressive multifocal leukoencephalopathy.

V usage is TRBV19 and J usage is TRBJ2-2; D is unresolved. This CDR3 is 16 amino acids long. With 3 bases removed from V and 1 base from J, the gap between germline ends came to 12 bases. The germline V gene encodes CDR1 LNHDA and CDR2 SQIVND (reference sequence). CDR3 nucleotides: TGTGCCAGTAGTATGTCCTGGGTGCTGAACACCGGGGAGCTGTTTTTT. As protein: CASSMSWVLNTGELFF. Variable domain in full (rest from reference TRBV19 and TRBJ2-2): DGGITQSPKYLFRKEGQNVTLSCEQNLNHDAMYWYRQDPGQGLRLIYYSQIVNDFQKGDIAEGYSVSREKKESFPLTVTSAQKNPTAFYLCASSMSWVLNTGELFFGEGSRLTVL.

This chain connects TRBV15 to TRBJ2-1, with TRBD2 matching 12 bases. CDR3 length: 17 residues. After removal of 1 base from V and 3 bases from J, the junction contained 4 bases not matched to a gene. Germline CDR1 and CDR2: LNHNV and YYDKDF (reference sequence). The CDR3 DNA sequence: TGTGCCACCAGCAGAGCGACTAGCGGGGGATACTACAATGAGCAGTTCTTC. It yields the protein CATSRATSGGYYNEQFF.

This clone was detected only a few times. The chain combines TRBV28 with TRBJ1-2; D gene ambiguous. V lost 4 bases, J lost 2 bases, and 5 bases lay in between. Germline lookup yields CDR1 MDHEN and CDR2 SYDVKM. This CDR3 spans 12 amino acids. The chain's CDR3 is CASSSLNYGYTF. CDR3 DNA sequence: TGTGCCAGCAGTTCCTTAAACTATGGCTACACCTTC.

This rearrangement joins TRBV18 to TRBJ1-4; 7 nucleotides line up with TRBD1. Trimming at V came to 3 bases and at J to 5 bases, leaving 9 bases not matched to a gene. Germline CDR1 and CDR2: KGHSH and LQKENI. The CDR3 length is 16 residues. Here the CDR3 DNA reads TGTGCCAGCTCACCGGTTATGACAGGGTCGAATGAAAAACTGTTTTTT. Protein: CASSPVMTGSNEKLFF. The full variable domain, rest sourced from reference TRBV18 and TRBJ1-4, is NAGVMQNPRHLVRRRGQEARLRCSPMKGHSHVYWYRQLPEEGLKFMVYLQKENIIDESGMPKERFSAEFPKEGPSILRIQQVVRGDSAAYFCASSPVMTGSNEKLFFGSGTQLSVL.

This clone was seen only once. The genes are TRBV5-4 and TRBJ1-1; D may be TRBD1 (5 bases). The germline V and J ends were trimmed by 4 bases and 1 base, with 14 bases remaining between them. The CDR3 covers 15 residues. Germline CDR1 SGHNT, CDR2 YYREEE (reference sequence). CDR3 amino acids: CASSPPGGTNTEAFF. The CDR3 DNA follows: TGTGCCAGCAGCCCCCCAGGAGGGACGAACACTGAAGCTTTCTTT.

DNA of the CDR3: TGTGCCAGCAGCCCGCTACTAGCAAGTTCGCGCACAGATACGCAGTATTTT. Its translation is CASSPLLASSRTDTQYF. The chain couples TRBV7-8 to TRBJ2-3, with D perhaps TRBD2 (6 bases). Germline CDR1 is SGHVS and CDR2 is FQNEAQ. V shed 5 bases and J shed 1 base, with 19 bases lying between them. The CDR3 contains 17 residues.

The chain uses TRBV9 and TRBJ2-2; 7 bases are shared with TRBD1. This CDR3 contains 15 residues. Germline V gives CDR1 SGDLS, CDR2 YYNGEE. The junction had 3 bases not matched to a gene; V was cut back by 3 bases and J by 1 base. CDR3 sequence (DNA): TGTGCCAGCAGCGCCGGGACAGAGAACACCGGGGAGCTGTTTTTT. This codes for CASSAGTENTGELFF.

The chain combines TRBV2 with TRBJ2-1; either TRBD1 or TRBD2 may supply D (5 bases each). CDR3 length: 13 amino acids. CDR1 is SNHLY, CDR2 FYNNEI, per germline. The V and J ends lost 6 bases and 5 bases respectively, with 11 bases between them. Written as DNA, the CDR3 is TGTGCCAGCAGCGGGACGGTAGACAATGAGCAGTTCTTC. It encodes CASSGTVDNEQFF.

This clone was seen once. V and J are TRBV6-4 and TRBJ2-3; 10 bases line up with TRBD2. Germline CDR1 reads MRHNA; CDR2 reads SNTAGT. V lost 2 bases, J lost 14 bases, and 7 bases stayed unmatched. There are 13 residues in the CDR3. The chain's CDR3 is CASSDRSGGAPYF. The DNA of the CDR3 is TGTGCCAGCAGTGACCGGAGCGGGGGGGCCCCGTATTTT.

CDR3 nucleotides: TGTGCCAGCAGCTTCAGGGGAGAAGAGACCCAGTACTTC. Protein: CASSFRGEETQYF. This sequence joins TRBV11-3 and TRBJ2-5; D perhaps matches TRBD1 (6 bases). This CDR3 has 13 residues. Germline CDR1 and CDR2: SGHNT and YENEEA. The V gene lost 3 bases and the J gene lost 3 bases, with 8 bases spanning the gap.

CDR3 sequence: CASSLEWESEQFF. The CDR3 DNA reads TGTGCCAGCAGCTTAGAGTGGGAAAGTGAGCAGTTCTTC. The chain couples TRBV7-2 to TRBJ2-1, with unresolved D. The germline V gene encodes CDR1 SGHTA and CDR2 FQGNSA. This CDR3 is built from 13 residues. V lost 1 base, J lost 9 bases, and 10 bases lay in between.

This clone was counted only a few times. The rearrangement links TRBV7-2 to TRBJ1-3; possibly TRBD1 for D (5 bases). In germline, CDR1 is SGHTA, CDR2 FQGNSA. Trimming pared 0 bases from V and 2 bases from J, leaving 8 bases between. The CDR3 spans 15 residues. CDR3 region: CASSLAGGAGNTIYF. The DNA for the CDR3 is TGTGCCAGCAGCTTAGCGGGGGGAGCTGGAAACACCATATATTTT.

On this clone itself: In the same sample, other DNA sequences code for this CDR3. The V and J genes are TRBV27 and TRBJ2-3, with D tentatively TRBD2 (5 bases). The V gene lost 11 bases and the J gene lost 3 bases, with 24 bases spanning the gap. This CDR3 has 16 amino acids. Per germline, CDR1 MNHEY and CDR2 SMNVEV (reference sequence). CDR3 sequence reads: CASGWAPRDSTDTQYF. CDR3 DNA sequence: TGTGCCTCCGGCTGGGCCCCCCGGGATAGTACAGATACGCAGTATTTT.

The chain joins TRBV27 to TRBJ2-7, with 7 bases lining up with TRBD2. This CDR3 comprises 13 residues. The trim removed 11 bases at V and 0 bases at J, leaving 7 bases unmatched. Germline loops: CDR1 MNHEY, CDR2 SMNVEV (reference sequence). The CDR3 protein is CAREDVSSYEQYF. The CDR3, as DNA: TGTGCCCGGGAGGACGTGAGCTCCTACGAGCAGTACTTC.

The rearrangement uses TRBV7-3 and TRBJ2-1, with D perhaps matching TRBD2 (7 bases). Deletions cut 3 bases from V and 6 bases from J, with 18 bases between. This CDR3 comprises 16 residues. The germline gives CDR1 SGHTA, CDR2 FQGTGA. CDR3 in amino acids: CASSLNRGGALNEQFF. The CDR3 DNA is TGTGCCAGCAGCTTGAATCGTGGGGGGGCCCTCAATGAGCAGTTCTTC.

This clone was seen just once. This chain joins TRBV5-5 and TRBJ2-2; D may be TRBD2 (5 bases). Germline CDR1 reads SGHKS; CDR2 reads YYEKEE (reference sequence). The CDR3 loop spans 16 amino acids. V was shortened by 2 bases and J by 1 base, with 12 bases between the two germline ends. CDR3 loop: CASSLSPRGNTGELFF. Written as DNA, the CDR3 is TGTGCCAGCAGCTTAAGTCCCCGGGGGAACACCGGGGAGCTGTTTTTT. Full variable domain (remainder filled in from reference TRBV5-5 and TRBJ2-2): DAGVTQSPTHLIKTRGQQVTLRCSPISGHKSVSWYQQVLGQGPQFIFQYYEKEERGRGNFPDRFSARQFPNYSSELNVNALLLGDSALYLCASSLSPRGNTGELFFGEGSRLTVL.

V is TRBV2 and J is TRBJ2-7; D unresolved. This CDR3 is 17 amino acids long. The V gene's germline CDR1 is SNHLY and CDR2 FYNNEI. Trimming removed 4 bases at V and 2 bases at J, with 21 bases between. The chain's CDR3 is CASSAPSKRLLTYEQYF. Here the CDR3 DNA reads TGTGCCAGCAGTGCCCCGAGTAAGCGACTCCTTACCTACGAGCAGTACTTC.

The chain carries TRBV5-1 and TRBJ2-3; 10 bases line up with TRBD2. Trimming took 7 bases from V and 2 from J; bases not matched to a gene: 10. The CDR3 runs to 16 residues. Per germline, CDR1 SGHRS and CDR2 YFSETQ. The CDR3 reads CASRLRLAGATDTQYF. The CDR3 DNA is TGCGCCAGCCGTCTAAGGCTAGCGGGGGCCACAGATACGCAGTATTTT.

The table lists this clone with a few counts. This chain links TRBV6-1 with TRBJ2-3; 7 bases line up with TRBD2. Germline CDR1 is MNHNS and CDR2 is SASEGT. V dropped 2 bases and J dropped 2; count of bases not matched to a gene: 7. This CDR3 spans 16 amino acids. This CDR3 reads CASSEFRRGYTDTQYF. Here the CDR3 DNA reads TGTGCCAGCAGTGAATTCAGGCGGGGGTACACAGATACGCAGTATTTT.

The chain recombines TRBV9 with TRBJ1-1; D remains ambiguous. Trimming took off 2 bases at V and 0 bases at J, with 5 bases between the two ends. Germline loops: CDR1 SGDLS, CDR2 YYNGEE. The CDR3 consists of 13 residues. The CDR3 region is CASSVSVNTEAFF. CDR3 DNA: TGTGCCAGCAGCGTCAGCGTGAACACTGAAGCTTTCTTT.

The chain couples TRBV5-6 to TRBJ2-7, with D unresolved. The CDR3 runs 12 residues. V dropped 5 bases and J dropped 4 bases, with 10 bases sitting between them. The germline V gene encodes CDR1 SGHDT and CDR2 YYEEEE. The CDR3 DNA follows: TGTGCCAGCAGTTTACGCGGATACGAGCAGTACTTC. It translates to CASSLRGYEQYF.